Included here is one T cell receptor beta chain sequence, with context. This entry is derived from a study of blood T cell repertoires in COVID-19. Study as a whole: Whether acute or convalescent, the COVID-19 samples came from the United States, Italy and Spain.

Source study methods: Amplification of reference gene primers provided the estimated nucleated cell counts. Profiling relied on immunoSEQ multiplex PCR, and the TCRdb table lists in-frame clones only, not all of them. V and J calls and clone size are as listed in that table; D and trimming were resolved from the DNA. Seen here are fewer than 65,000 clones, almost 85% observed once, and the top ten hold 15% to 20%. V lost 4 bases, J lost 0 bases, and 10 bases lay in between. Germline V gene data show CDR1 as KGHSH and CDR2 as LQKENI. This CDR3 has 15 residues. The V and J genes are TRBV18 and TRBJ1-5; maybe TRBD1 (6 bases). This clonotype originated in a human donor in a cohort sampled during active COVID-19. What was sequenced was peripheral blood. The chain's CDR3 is CASSLKDSSNQPQHF. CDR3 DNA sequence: TGTGCCAGCTCACTGAAGGACAGTAGCAATCAGCCCCAGCATTTT.